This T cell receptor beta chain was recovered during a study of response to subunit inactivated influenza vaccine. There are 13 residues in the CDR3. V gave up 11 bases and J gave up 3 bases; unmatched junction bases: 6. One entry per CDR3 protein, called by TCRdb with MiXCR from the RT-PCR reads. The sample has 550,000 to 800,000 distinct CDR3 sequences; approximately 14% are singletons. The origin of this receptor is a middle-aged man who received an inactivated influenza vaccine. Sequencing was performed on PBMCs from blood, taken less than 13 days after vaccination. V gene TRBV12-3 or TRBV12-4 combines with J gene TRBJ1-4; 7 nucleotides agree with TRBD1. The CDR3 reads CAGRQGPNEKLFF. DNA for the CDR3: TGTGCCGGAAGACAGGGACCTAATGAAAAACTGTTTTTT.